The rows below give T cell receptor beta chains drawn from one sample of a study of cytomegalovirus exposure and HLA in healthy donors. Repertoires were generated with immunoSEQ multiplex PCR, while TCRdb's copy carries only in-frame clones and drops some. The table records roughly 100,000 clones, around 96% of them present only once. Sequenced sample: PBMCs. The source of these receptors is a woman between 18 and 29 years old in good health and CMV-seronegative. CDR3s leave out the opening cysteine and the closing phenylalanine or tryptophan. The D gene is left open where the match is weak.

D gene,V gene,J gene,CDR3 protein
.,TRBV19,TRBJ2-5,ASRRLGETQY
.,TRBV30,TRBJ2-7,AWSPTGQNFGY
.,TRBV30,TRBJ1-5,AWSVGGQPQH
TRBD1,TRBV6-1,TRBJ1-1,ASRQTGRTEAF
TRBD1,TRBV7-9,TRBJ2-7,ASRRTGSSYEQY
.,TRBV2,TRBJ2-1,ASSEENLAIGNEQF
TRBD2,TRBV27,TRBJ2-2,ASSLSRGTSLRVGELF
.,TRBV2,TRBJ1-5,ASSEGGPGQPQH
.,TRBV5-1,TRBJ1-1,ASSPGSLRWNTEAF
.,TRBV19,TRBJ2-7,ASSRTADMINEQY
.,TRBV4-3,TRBJ1-2,ASSQGGLGGYT
.,TRBV11-2,TRBJ1-3,ASSLGSPGYGNTIY
.,TRBV5-1,TRBJ1-1,ASSLGPGHMNTEAF
TRBD2,TRBV5-4,TRBJ2-6,ASSQPGGGSAGANVLT
TRBD2,TRBV11-2,TRBJ2-5,ASSPRLAGAQETQY
.,TRBV5-1,TRBJ2-4,ASSWELAKNIQY
.,TRBV19,TRBJ2-7,ATSRGAGASYEQY
.,TRBV7-9,TRBJ2-5,ASSLGGMQETQY
TRBD2,TRBV7-8,TRBJ2-7,ASIRGGSGSRYEQY
.,TRBV6-6,TRBJ1-6,ASGSGGAGSPLH
TRBD2,TRBV11-2,TRBJ2-3,ASSLLAGGTDTQY
.,TRBV5-1,TRBJ2-3,ASSLQHPSTDTQY
.,TRBV11-3,TRBJ2-1,ASSKSTTYNEQF
.,TRBV10-3,TRBJ2-2,AISRTEDTGELF
.,TRBV29-1,TRBJ1-2,SFGEGSRGYT
TRBD2,TRBV4-1,TRBJ2-1,ASSQDGLARNEQF
.,TRBV27,TRBJ1-6,ASSTVLPSRGSPLH
TRBD2,TRBV5-4,TRBJ2-3,ASSLALAGGVNTQY
TRBD1,TRBV6-6,TRBJ1-2,ASSDFRQGVGGYT
.,TRBV30,TRBJ2-7,AWSVGNLGPEQY
TRBD1,TRBV28,TRBJ1-5,ASIPGTGGRGQPQH
TRBD1,TRBV6-5,TRBJ2-7,ASSSYRGELSYEQY
TRBD1,TRBV19,TRBJ1-5,ASSRQGSGNQPQH
TRBD1,TRBV11-3,TRBJ1-2,ASSLEQGGRFYGYT
TRBD1,TRBV27,TRBJ1-4,ASNPGGTNEKLF
TRBD1,TRBV6-5,TRBJ2-7,ASRRTGEWEQY
.,TRBV27,TRBJ2-6,ASSRQGSGANVLT
TRBD1,TRBV7-2,TRBJ2-2,ASSLVGGGGELF
TRBD1,TRBV7-3,TRBJ2-7,ASSAGTGAYEQY
TRBD1,TRBV4-3,TRBJ2-2,ASSQLSGQQGITGELF
.,TRBV5-4,TRBJ1-2,ASSLWVSAQYGYT
.,TRBV4-1,TRBJ1-2,ASSQDFGGLSGYT